The 8 T cell receptor beta chains in this list originate from one sample, sequenced in a study of CD8+CD57+ T cells in acquired aplastic anemia (dated by TCRdb to 2016 to 2019). Sequencer: Illumina HiSeq 2000. TCR beta VDJ combination and CDR3 sequence profiling used genomic DNA as the template. In-frame beta chains were kept once TCRdb had trimmed the public reads at Q25 with fastp and called clones with MiXCR. One record per CDR3 amino acid sequence lists the most common genes and DNA. A total of roughly 150,000 distinct CDR3 sequences appear in this sample, around 45% of them only once. The top ten clones comprise 1.1% of the sample. The material sequenced was sorted CD4+, CD8+, or CD8+CD57+ T cells (not recorded which) from PBMCs. The receptors come from a human donor in good health.

V is TRBV14 and J is TRBJ2-7; D uncertain. The CDR3 loop spans 12 amino acids. Trimming left V 2 bases short and J 3 bases short, with 5 bases between. The germline V gene encodes CDR1 SGHDN and CDR2 FVKESK. The CDR3 region has the DNA TGTGCCAGCAGCCAATTGGGCTACGAGCAGTACTTC. Protein product: CASSQLGYEQYF.

In this sample, this clonotype turned up many times. V usage is TRBV19 and J usage is TRBJ1-2, with D maybe TRBD1 (5 bases). CDR3 length: 18 amino acids. From germline, CDR1 is LNHDA and CDR2 SQIVND (reference sequence). Trimming left V 4 bases short and J 0 bases short, with 21 bases between. The CDR3 protein is CASSTAHIQGLSNYGYTF. Here the CDR3 DNA reads TGTGCCAGTAGTACCGCGCATATCCAGGGCCTTTCTAACTATGGCTACACCTTC.

The V and J genes are TRBV10-3 and TRBJ1-4, with D uncertain. Germline V gene sequence: CDR1 ENHRY, CDR2 SYGVKD. The CDR3 sequence is 14 residues long. Between the trimmed V and J ends, which lost 0 bases and 12 bases, there was a span of 14 bases. The CDR3 coding sequence is TGTGCCATCAGTGAGTCGGGCAGCCTGGTAGAACTGTTTTTT. This encodes CAISESGSLVELFF.

About this clonotype: Just one base apart from a much larger clone, this may be a read error. The conserved phenylalanine or tryptophan is not found at the CDR3 terminus, so this likely reflects a read error. The rearrangement uses TRBV2 and TRBJ2-2; 8 nucleotides align to TRBD2. Germline trimming cut 6 bases from V and 7 bases from J; bases unmatched to any gene: 7. The germline V gene has CDR1 SNHLY and CDR2 FYNNEI. The CDR3 sequence is 14 residues long. CDR3 loop: CASSWAGGDGELFL. The CDR3 bases are TGTGCCAGCAGCTGGGCGGGGGGCGACGGGGAGCTGTTTCTT.

This clonotype showed up just once. The chain couples TRBV19 to TRBJ2-1; TRBD1 matches 11 bases. The CDR3 runs to 15 residues. The germline V gene encodes CDR1 LNHDA and CDR2 SQIVND (reference sequence). The J segment lost 6 bases and the V segment lost 2 bases, leaving 3 bases of the junction unmatched. The CDR3 bases are TGTGCCAGTAGTATAACGGGGACAGGGGGCAATGAGCAGTTCTTC. It yields the protein CASSITGTGGNEQFF. Complete variable domain (other parts from reference TRBV19 and TRBJ2-1): DGGITQSPKYLFRKEGQNVTLSCEQNLNHDAMYWYRQDPGQGLRLIYYSQIVNDFQKGDIAEGYSVSREKKESFPLTVTSAQKNPTAFYLCASSITGTGGNEQFFGPGTRLTVL.

The chain recombines TRBV15 with TRBJ2-1; 8 bases are shared with TRBD2. Trimming at V came to 7 bases and at J to 3 bases, leaving 5 bases not matched to a gene. Germline V gene lookup returns CDR1 LNHNV and CDR2 YYDKDF (reference sequence). The length of the CDR3 is 14 residues. CDR3 amino acids: CATITSGNYNEQFF. Here the CDR3 DNA reads TGTGCCACCATCACTAGCGGAAACTACAATGAGCAGTTCTTC.

Only one count was recorded for this clonotype. A much larger clone sits a single nucleotide away, making a read error possible. Since the CDR3 does not end with the conserved phenylalanine or tryptophan, this likely comes from a read error. This chain uses TRBV12-3 or TRBV12-4 with TRBJ2-3; D remains ambiguous. The ends were cut back, 3 bases at V and 0 bases at J, with 10 bases in the middle. The CDR3 length is 15 residues. In DNA, the CDR3 is TGTGCCAGCAGTTTGACCAGAATCAGCACAGATACGCAGTATTCT. Its protein is CASSLTRISTDTQYS.

Comment on this clonotype: Sequence at one end of the junction differs from germline and may be a read error. The V and J genes are TRBV4-1 and TRBJ2-7; D tentatively fits TRBD1 or TRBD2 (5 bases each). This CDR3 region has 17 residues. Germline lookup yields CDR1 MGHRA and CDR2 YSYEKL. CDR3 sequence reads: CASSQDSTGPSPYDQYF. In nucleotides, the CDR3 is TGCGCCAGCAGCCAAGATAGCACGGGGCCGAGCCCCTACGATCAGTACTTC.